Sequencing of this TCR beta chain was carried out in a study of PD-1 blockade in classical Hodgkin lymphoma. This CDR3 is built from 17 residues. Germline CDR1 is SNHLY and CDR2 is FYNNEI. V shed 6 bases, J shed 2 bases, and the junction held 6 bases outside the gene matches. The repertoire was sequenced with immunoSEQ multiplex PCR; TCRdb's copy has only in-frame clones and lacks some. The sample includes around 65,000 clones, roughly nine tenths of them seen just once. Time point: cycle 4 day 1 (C4D1), after more than five weeks of nivolumab. The patients all showed relapse after autologous stem cell transplantation, while their brentuximab vedotin exposure varied.

This rearrangement joins TRBV2 to TRBJ2-3; 15 bases match TRBD2. The sequencing used peripheral blood mononuclear cells (PBMCs), collected before the fourth cycle of nivolumab. The TCR was taken from a human donor with classical Hodgkin lymphoma. The CDR3 loop is CASRGTSGGRYTDTQYF. CDR3 bases: TGTGCCAGCAGGGGGACTAGCGGGGGGAGATACACAGATACGCAGTATTTT.